One sample yielded the 14 T cell receptor beta chains listed below, sequenced in a study of shared clonotypes between healthy human individuals. The repertoire was sequenced with immunoSEQ multiplex PCR; TCRdb's copy has only in-frame clones and lacks some. In the table there are 600,000 to 800,000 clones, just under 75% of which are singletons. Sequencing used memory CD4+ T cells sorted from blood. Stated subset: CD45RA-negative fraction. Receptor source: a woman under 40 in good health.

CDR3 region: CASSPGLAVYNEQFF. Written as DNA, the CDR3 is TGTGCCAGCAGCCCAGGACTAGCGGTTTACAATGAGCAGTTCTTC. This rearrangement joins TRBV5-5 to TRBJ2-1; 10 nucleotides match TRBD2. V lost 4 bases to trimming and J lost 4 bases; unmatched junction nucleotides: 5. Germline V gene lookup returns CDR1 SGHKS and CDR2 YYEKEE (reference sequence). The CDR3 runs to 15 residues.

The gene calls are TRBV19 and TRBJ2-5, with D tentatively TRBD1 (6 bases). The CDR3 has 14 residues. The ends were cut back, 4 bases at V and 2 bases at J, with 11 bases in the middle. CDR1 LNHDA and CDR2 SQIVND come from the germline V gene (reference sequence). Here the CDR3 reads CASSKTGWQETQYF. The CDR3 DNA reads as TGTGCCAGTAGTAAGACAGGTTGGCAAGAGACCCAGTACTTC.

The rearrangement links TRBV28 to TRBJ1-1, with 10 nucleotides matching TRBD1. The CDR3 has 16 residues. CDR1 is MDHEN and CDR2 is SYDVKM in the germline V gene. V lost 5 bases, J lost 6 bases, and 12 bases stayed unmatched. The CDR3 reads CASSPGGTGVMAEAFF. The CDR3 DNA reads TGTGCCAGCAGTCCGGGAGGGACAGGGGTTATGGCTGAAGCTTTCTTT.

This rearrangement joins TRBV19 to TRBJ2-3; the match to TRBD2 covers 8 bases. CDR1 LNHDA and CDR2 SQIVND come from the germline V gene (reference sequence). Trimming removed 10 bases from V and 1 base from J; junction bases left unmatched: 7. The CDR3 is 14 amino acids. Here the CDR3 reads CATRELAGTDTQYF. CDR3 DNA sequence: TGTGCCACCCGGGAACTAGCGGGCACAGATACGCAGTATTTT.

The chain carries TRBV11-2 and TRBJ2-5; the D gene is possibly TRBD1 (6 bases). CDR1 SGHAT and CDR2 FQNNGV come from the germline V gene. The CDR3 runs to 14 residues. V lost 5 bases and J 4 bases, leaving 14 bases between the germline ends. The CDR3 is CASSQTGKGETQYF. The DNA for the CDR3 is TGTGCCAGCAGCCAAACAGGGAAAGGAGAGACCCAGTACTTC.

In its sample, this clone was seen once. The gene calls are TRBV7-8 and TRBJ2-7; possibly TRBD2 for D (7 bases). Trimming took 1 base from V and 3 from J, leaving 25 bases between them. The CDR3 has 19 amino acids. CDR1 is SGHVS and CDR2 is FQNEAQ in the germline V gene. For the CDR3, the DNA is TGTGCCAGCAGCTTAGGGGGGACTAAGGACAGATCACGATACTACGAGCAGTACTTC. This codes for CASSLGGTKDRSRYYEQYF. Together with reference TRBV7-8 and TRBJ2-7, the CDR3 gives the full variable domain: GAGVSQSPRYKVAKRGQDVALRCDPISGHVSLFWYQQALGQGPEFLTYFQNEAQLDKSGLPSDRFFAERPEGSVSTLKIQRTQQEDSAVYLCASSLGGTKDRSRYYEQYFGPGTRLTVT.

This clone appeared a few times. The V gene is TRBV16, the J gene TRBJ1-4; tentatively, D is TRBD1 (6 bases). V dropped 4 bases and J dropped 8 bases, with 26 bases sitting between them. This CDR3 comprises 18 residues. Germline-derived CDR1 and CDR2 are KGHSY and FQNENV. CDR3: CASSPSHRVGGPEEKLFF. The CDR3 DNA reads TGTGCCAGCAGCCCTAGCCACAGGGTAGGGGGACCGGAAGAAAAACTGTTTTTT.

This chain connects TRBV6-1 to TRBJ1-5; D is perhaps TRBD1 (5 bases). The V end lost 7 bases, the J end lost 3 bases, and 16 bases lay between the germline ends. This CDR3 comprises 15 residues. Per germline, CDR1 MNHNS and CDR2 SASEGT. The chain's CDR3 is CASKGWWGDNQPQHF. Here the CDR3 DNA reads TGTGCCAGCAAGGGGTGGTGGGGGGACAATCAGCCCCAGCATTTT.

This clone is a singleton in its sample. CDR3 region: CASMAGRGDTNQPQHF. The CDR3 DNA sequence: TGTGCCAGTATGGCTGGCCGGGGGGACACCAATCAGCCCCAGCATTTT. The chain employs TRBV19 and TRBJ1-5, with D possibly TRBD1 on 6 matching bases. The CDR3 extends over 16 amino acids. With 7 bases removed from V and 3 bases from J, the gap between germline ends came to 19 bases. Germline V CDR1 and CDR2: LNHDA, SQIVND (reference sequence).

The chain combines TRBV6-1 with TRBJ2-7, with a tentative D call TRBD1 (5 bases). This CDR3 has 12 amino acids. Germline CDR1 is MNHNS and CDR2 is SASEGT. Trimming removed 5 bases at V and 4 bases at J, with 9 bases between. CDR3 sequence reads: CASSSQVYEQYF. Here the CDR3 DNA reads TGTGCCAGCAGTTCACAGGTGTACGAGCAGTACTTC.

This clone was seen a few times. V usage is TRBV7-9 and J usage is TRBJ1-1, with D uncertain. The CDR3 consists of 13 residues. V lost 5 bases to trimming and J lost 0 bases, with 7 bases between them. The germline V gene has CDR1 SEHNR and CDR2 FQNEAQ (reference sequence). The CDR3 DNA reads as TGTGCCAGCAGCACCCAGGTGAACACTGAAGCTTTCTTT. Its translation is CASSTQVNTEAFF.

V usage is TRBV11-2 and J usage is TRBJ1-2; 9 bases align to TRBD1. The CDR3 is 15 residues long. V shed 5 bases and J 4 bases; nucleotides not matched to a gene: 8. Germline lookup yields CDR1 SGHAT and CDR2 FQNNGV. The CDR3 spells CASSGQGRTLYGYTF. In DNA form, the CDR3 reads TGTGCCAGCAGCGGACAGGGGCGGACCCTCTATGGCTACACCTTC.

V gene TRBV13 combines with J gene TRBJ2-7; tentatively, D is TRBD2 (5 bases). Trimming took off 0 bases at V and 3 bases at J, with 15 bases between the two ends. Germline CDR1 PRHDT, CDR2 FYEKMQ (reference sequence). There are 16 residues in the CDR3. The CDR3 reads CASSLGRADQGYEQYF. The CDR3 DNA reads TGTGCCAGCAGCTTAGGCCGAGCGGATCAAGGCTACGAGCAGTACTTC.

The J gene is TRBJ1-2, the V gene TRBV28; D is possibly TRBD1 (5 bases). V lost 7 bases and J lost 5, with 11 bases in between. CDR1 and CDR2 from the germline V gene are MDHEN and SYDVKM. The CDR3 has 12 amino acids. This CDR3 reads CASTRDLYGYTF. The CDR3 DNA is TGTGCCAGCACCCGGGACCTATATGGCTACACCTTC.